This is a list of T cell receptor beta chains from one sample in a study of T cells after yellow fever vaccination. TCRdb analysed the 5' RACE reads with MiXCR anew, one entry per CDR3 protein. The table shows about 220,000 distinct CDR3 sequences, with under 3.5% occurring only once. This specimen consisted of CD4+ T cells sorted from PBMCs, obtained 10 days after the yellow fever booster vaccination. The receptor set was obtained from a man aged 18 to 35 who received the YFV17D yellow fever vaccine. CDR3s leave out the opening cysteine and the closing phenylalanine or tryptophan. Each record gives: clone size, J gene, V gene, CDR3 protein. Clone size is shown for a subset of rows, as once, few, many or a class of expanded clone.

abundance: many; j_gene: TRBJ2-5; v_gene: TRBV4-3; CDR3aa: ASSQDVGAGRTQY
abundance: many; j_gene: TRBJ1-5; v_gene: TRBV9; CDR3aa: ASSVGGGGNNQPQH
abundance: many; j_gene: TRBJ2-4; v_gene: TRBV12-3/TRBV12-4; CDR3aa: ASREVAKNIQY
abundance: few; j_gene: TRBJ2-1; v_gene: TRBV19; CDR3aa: ASRLLAGGYNEQF
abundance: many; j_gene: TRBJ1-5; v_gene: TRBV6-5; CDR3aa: ASSYSVNRGTPQH
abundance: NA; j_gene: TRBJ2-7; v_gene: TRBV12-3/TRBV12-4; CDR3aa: ASSFNRASYEQY
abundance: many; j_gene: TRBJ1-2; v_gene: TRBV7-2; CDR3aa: ASSLGPAIIPPSKGYT
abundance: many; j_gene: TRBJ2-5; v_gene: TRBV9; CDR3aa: ASSVEPLQETQY
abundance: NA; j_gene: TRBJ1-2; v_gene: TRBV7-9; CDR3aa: ASSFPSARGYT
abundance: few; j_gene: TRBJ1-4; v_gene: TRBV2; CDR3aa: ASSLQGFNEKLF
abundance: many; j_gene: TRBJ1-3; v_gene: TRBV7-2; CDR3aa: ASSSHRGENTIY
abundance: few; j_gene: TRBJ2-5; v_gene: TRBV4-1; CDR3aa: ASSQVRGGVETQY
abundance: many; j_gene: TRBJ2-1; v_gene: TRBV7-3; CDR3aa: ASSLTGGTHNEQF
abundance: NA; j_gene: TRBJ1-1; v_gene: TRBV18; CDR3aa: ASSPWTGANTEAF
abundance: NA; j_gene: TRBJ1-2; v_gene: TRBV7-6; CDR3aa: ASSLLTAGTYGYT
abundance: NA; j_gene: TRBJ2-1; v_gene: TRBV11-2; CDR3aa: ASTPSRDYNEQF
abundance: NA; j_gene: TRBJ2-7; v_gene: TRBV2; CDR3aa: ASKSATGGYEQY
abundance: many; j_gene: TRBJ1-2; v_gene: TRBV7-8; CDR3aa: ASSPRQVLGYGYT